This TCR beta chain was sequenced for a study of blood T cell repertoires in COVID-19. Study summary: The cDNA or gDNA used as material had been derived from T cells, B-cell-depleted T cells, or PBMCs.

In the original analysis: Amplified reference gene primers provided the basis for estimating nucleated cell counts. Libraries were prepared by immunoSEQ multiplex PCR; TCRdb keeps only in-frame clonotypes and omits some of them. V, J and clone size derive from that table, while D and trimming were established from the DNA sequence. The repertoire holds around 200,000 clones, with 85% to 90% as singletons. Germline values: CDR1 GTSNPN, CDR2 SVGIG (reference sequence). The CDR3 has 15 amino acids. V was pared by 3 bases and J by 0 bases, with 7 bases of the junction left unmatched. Clinical histories supplied by participants themselves formed the basis of cohort assignment.

This clonotype was obtained from a man younger than 40 who had recovered from COVID-19. This chain links TRBV30 with TRBJ1-2; 7 bases are shared with TRBD1. Source material: PBMCs or T cells enriched from blood (not recorded which). CDR3 residues: CAWRRGQVPNYGYTF. The CDR3 DNA is TGTGCCTGGAGGCGCGGACAGGTTCCTAACTATGGCTACACCTTC.